The 19 T cell receptor beta chains given below trace back to one sample, sequenced in a study of T cell responses to AZD1222 COVID-19 vaccine. Generated by immunoSEQ multiplex PCR, the TCRdb table keeps only in-frame clones and is missing some. The sample includes some 120,000 clones, around 90% of them seen just once. The sequencing here drew on peripheral blood, taken on day 0 of AZD1222 vaccination. These receptors all stem from an adult in good health.

The gene calls are TRBV11-2 and TRBJ2-1; D is perhaps TRBD1 (5 bases). V lost 0 bases to trimming and J lost 6 bases, with 18 bases between them. Germline CDR1 and CDR2: SGHAT and FQNNGV. The CDR3 consists of 17 residues. The CDR3 coding sequence is TGTGCCAGCAGCTTAGAGATAGGGGCGAAAGAATTCAATGAGCAGTTCTTC. It codes for CASSLEIGAKEFNEQFF.

This clone showed up just once. The genes are TRBV30 and TRBJ2-7; TRBD2 is a possible D gene (5 bases). Looked up from germline, CDR1 is GTSNPN and CDR2 is SVGIG (reference sequence). The length of the CDR3 is 11 residues. The V end lost 5 bases, the J end lost 0 bases, and 5 bases lay between the germline ends. Written as DNA, the CDR3 is TGTGCCTGGCGGGGCTCCTACGAGCAGTACTTC. Protein sequence: CAWRGSYEQYF.

The chain links TRBV5-6 to TRBJ1-5, with D possibly being TRBD1 (5 bases). Deletions cut 6 bases from V and 1 base from J, with 11 bases between. Germline CDR1 is SGHDT and CDR2 is YYEEEE. The CDR3 extends over 14 amino acids. CDR3 in DNA: TGTGCCAGCAACTGGGGGGGGAGCAATCAGCCCCAGCATTTT. This gives the protein CASNWGGSNQPQHF.

This CDR3 reads CASSLRRESGQGTSWAKNIQYF. The CDR3 bases are TGTGCCAGCAGTTTAAGGCGCGAGAGCGGACAGGGAACCTCCTGGGCCAAAAACATTCAGTACTTC. V and J are TRBV27 and TRBJ2-4, with 8 bases fitting TRBD1. Looked up from germline, CDR1 is MNHEY and CDR2 is SMNVEV (reference sequence). The CDR3 runs 22 residues. With 2 bases clipped from V and 1 base from J, the junction kept 22 bases outside the gene matches.

This clone was detected once. This chain links TRBV13 with TRBJ2-1; D not resolved. V lost 5 bases and J 6 bases, leaving 14 bases between the germline ends. The length of the CDR3 is 14 residues. From germline, CDR1 is PRHDT and CDR2 FYEKMQ (reference sequence). CDR3 bases: TGTGCCAGCAGCCCCCGGACCTCCGGCAATGAGCAGTTCTTC. Protein sequence: CASSPRTSGNEQFF. Complete variable domain (other parts from reference TRBV13 and TRBJ2-1): AAGVIQSPRHLIKEKRETATLKCYPIPRHDTVYWYQQGPGQDPQFLISFYEKMQSDKGSIPDRFSAQQFSDYHSELNMSSLELGDSALYFCASSPRTSGNEQFFGPGTRLTVL.

The chain has TRBV19 and TRBJ2-1; D unresolved. The V gene lost 1 base and the J gene lost 1 base, with 5 bases spanning the gap. The CDR3 length is 14 residues. Germline V gene sequence: CDR1 LNHDA, CDR2 SQIVND (reference sequence). The CDR3 DNA follows: TGTGCCAGTAGTATAGCAAATTCCTACAATGAGCAGTTCTTC. This codes for CASSIANSYNEQFF.

V gene TRBV18 combines with J gene TRBJ1-5, with TRBD1 matching 10 bases. Trimming at V came to 4 bases and at J to 11 bases, leaving 14 bases not matched to a gene. The CDR3 is 16 amino acids. Germline V CDR1 and CDR2: KGHSH, LQKENI. The CDR3 loop is CASSLDRDRGFRSQHF. The DNA of the CDR3 is TGTGCCAGCTCACTAGATCGGGACAGGGGCTTCCGGTCCCAGCATTTT.

The chain combines TRBV19 with TRBJ1-2; possibly TRBD1 for D (5 bases). V lost 5 bases, J lost 7 bases, and 14 bases lay in between. The CDR3 runs 13 residues. Germline V gene lookup returns CDR1 LNHDA and CDR2 SQIVND (reference sequence). The CDR3 sequence is CASSGQSRSGYTF. The CDR3 DNA follows: TGTGCCAGTAGTGGACAAAGCCGCTCTGGCTACACCTTC.

The chain links TRBV14 to TRBJ1-1, with TRBD1 matching 7 bases. In germline, CDR1 is SGHDN, CDR2 FVKESK. Trimming cost V 8 bases and J 1 base; bases outside gene matches: 7. CDR3 length: 14 residues. This CDR3 reads CASQPRTGNTEAFF. CDR3 nucleotides: TGTGCCAGCCAACCTCGGACAGGGAACACTGAAGCTTTCTTT. The entire variable domain, with the rest obtained from reference TRBV14 and TRBJ1-1, is as follows: EAGVTQFPSHSVIEKGQTVTLRCDPISGHDNLYWYRRVMGKEIKFLLHFVKESKQDESGMPNNRFLAERTGGTYSTLKVQPAELEDSGVYFCASQPRTGNTEAFFGQGTRLTVV.

J is TRBJ2-5 and V is TRBV14, with 10 positions matching TRBD2. The V and J ends lost 1 base and 4 bases, in that order; junction bases with no gene match: 9. Germline V lookup: CDR1 SGHDN, CDR2 FVKESK. The CDR3 length is 17 residues. Here the CDR3 reads CASSQAAGGWGSETQYF. The CDR3 coding sequence is TGTGCCAGCAGCCAAGCAGCGGGAGGGTGGGGCTCAGAGACCCAGTACTTC. Combining the CDR3 with reference TRBV14 and TRBJ2-5 gives the whole variable domain EAGVTQFPSHSVIEKGQTVTLRCDPISGHDNLYWYRRVMGKEIKFLLHFVKESKQDESGMPNNRFLAERTGGTYSTLKVQPAELEDSGVYFCASSQAAGGWGSETQYFGPGTRLLVL.

This clone was recorded once. The chain recombines TRBV19 with TRBJ2-1; D uncertain. Germline CDR1 is LNHDA and CDR2 is SQIVND (reference sequence). Trimming left V 3 bases short and J 7 bases short, with 10 bases between. This CDR3 region has 13 residues. The CDR3 is CASSIGVPNEQFF. The CDR3 nucleotides are TGTGCCAGTAGTATTGGGGTCCCAAATGAGCAGTTCTTC.

The V and J genes are TRBV18 and TRBJ1-4, with D possibly being TRBD1 (5 bases). The CDR3 is 15 residues long. CDR1 is KGHSH, CDR2 LQKENI, per germline. Trimming took 0 bases from V and 8 from J, leaving 13 bases between them. In nucleotides, the CDR3 is TGTGCCAGCTCACCACCCCCAGGGTGGGGGGAAAAACTGTTTTTT. It codes for CASSPPPGWGEKLFF.

The chain joins TRBV28 to TRBJ1-2; perhaps TRBD1 as D (5 bases). CDR3 length equals 12 residues. Trimming took off 6 bases at V and 4 bases at J, with 9 bases between the two ends. Germline V gene data show CDR1 as MDHEN and CDR2 as SYDVKM. CDR3 nucleotides: TGTGCCAGCAGGACAGAACTCTATGGCTACACCTTC. Its translation: CASRTELYGYTF.

The J gene is TRBJ1-6, the V gene TRBV7-6; 8 positions match TRBD1. Germline trimming cut 4 bases from V and 10 bases from J; bases unmatched to any gene: 9. The CDR3 runs to 15 residues. The germline CDR1 and CDR2 sequences are SGHVS and FNYEAQ. The CDR3 here is CASSSQDRGVSPLHF. CDR3 bases: TGTGCCAGCAGCTCTCAAGACAGGGGAGTGTCACCCCTCCACTTT.

The gene calls are TRBV14 and TRBJ2-7, with D perhaps given as TRBD1 or TRBD2 (5 bases each). Germline CDR1 and CDR2: SGHDN and FVKESK. Trimming pared 7 bases from V and 4 bases from J, leaving 14 bases between. The CDR3 runs to 13 residues. CDR3 nucleotide sequence: TGTGCCAGCAACAACGCCTGGGGGTACGAGCAGTACTTC. It is translated as CASNNAWGYEQYF.

The chain combines TRBV7-2 with TRBJ2-7, with D unclear. The CDR3 consists of 12 residues. Germline CDR1 reads SGHTA; CDR2 reads FQGNSA. V shed 5 bases and J shed 6 bases, with 11 bases lying between them. The CDR3 loop is CASSPLSAEQYF. DNA for the CDR3: TGTGCCAGCAGCCCCCTCTCGGCCGAGCAGTACTTC.

This chain connects TRBV18 to TRBJ1-3; D gene ambiguous. Germline CDR1 KGHSH, CDR2 LQKENI. Trimming stripped 2 bases from V and 6 bases from J, with 5 bases between. This CDR3 comprises 12 residues. CDR3 amino acids: CASSPTENTIYF. CDR3 nucleotide sequence: TGTGCCAGCTCACCAACCGAAAACACCATATATTTT.

This clone is a singleton in its sample. This chain connects TRBV10-3 to TRBJ1-1, with D uncertain. V was cut by 6 bases and J by 2 bases, with 10 bases left in between. Germline V CDR1 and CDR2: ENHRY, SYGVKD. This CDR3 has 13 residues. The CDR3 DNA is TGTGCCATCAGAGAAATTATCAACACTGAAGCTTTCTTT. This translates into CAIREIINTEAFF.

V and J are TRBV5-1 and TRBJ1-1; D gene ambiguous. V gave up 4 bases and J gave up 0 bases, with 10 bases separating them. This CDR3 has 14 residues. The germline gives CDR1 SGHRS, CDR2 YFSETQ. The CDR3 reads CASSINGMNTEAFF. Here the CDR3 DNA reads TGCGCCAGCAGCATCAACGGGATGAACACTGAAGCTTTCTTT. The whole variable domain, filled in from reference TRBV5-1 and TRBJ1-1, reads KAGVTQTPRYLIKTRGQQVTLSCSPISGHRSVSWYQQTPGQGLQFLFEYFSETQRNKGNFPGRFSGRQFSNSRSEMNVSTLELGDSALYLCASSINGMNTEAFFGQGTRLTVV.